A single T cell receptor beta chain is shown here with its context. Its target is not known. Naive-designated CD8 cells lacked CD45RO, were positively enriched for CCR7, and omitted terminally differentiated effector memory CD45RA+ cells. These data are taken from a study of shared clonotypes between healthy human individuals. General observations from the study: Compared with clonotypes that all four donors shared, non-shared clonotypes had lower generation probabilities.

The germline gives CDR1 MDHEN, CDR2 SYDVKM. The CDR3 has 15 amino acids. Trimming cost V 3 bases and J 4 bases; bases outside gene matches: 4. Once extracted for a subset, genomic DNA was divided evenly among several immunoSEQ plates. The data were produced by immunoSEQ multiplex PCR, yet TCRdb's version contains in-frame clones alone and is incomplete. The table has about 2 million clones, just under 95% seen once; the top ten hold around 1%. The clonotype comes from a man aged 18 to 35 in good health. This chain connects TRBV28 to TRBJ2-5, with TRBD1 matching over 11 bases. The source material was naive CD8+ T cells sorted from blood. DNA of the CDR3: TGTGCCAGCAGTTTCGGGACAGGGGGAGGAGAGACCCAGTACTTC. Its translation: CASSFGTGGGETQYF.